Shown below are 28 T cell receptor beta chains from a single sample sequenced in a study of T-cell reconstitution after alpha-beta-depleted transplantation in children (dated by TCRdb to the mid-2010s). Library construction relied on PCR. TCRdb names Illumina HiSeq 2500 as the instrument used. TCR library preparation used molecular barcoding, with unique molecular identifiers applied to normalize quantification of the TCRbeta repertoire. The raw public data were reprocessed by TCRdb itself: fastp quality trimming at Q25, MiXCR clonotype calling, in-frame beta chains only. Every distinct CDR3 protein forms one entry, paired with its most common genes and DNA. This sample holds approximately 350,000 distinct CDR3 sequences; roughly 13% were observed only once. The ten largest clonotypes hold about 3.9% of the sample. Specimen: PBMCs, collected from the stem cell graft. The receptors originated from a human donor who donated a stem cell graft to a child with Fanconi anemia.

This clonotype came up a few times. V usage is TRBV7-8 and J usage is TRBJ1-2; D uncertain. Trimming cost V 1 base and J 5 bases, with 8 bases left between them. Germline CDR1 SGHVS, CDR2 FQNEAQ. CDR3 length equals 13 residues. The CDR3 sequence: CASSLGFRYGYTF. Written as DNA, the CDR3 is TGTGCCAGCAGCTTAGGGTTTAGGTATGGCTACACCTTC.

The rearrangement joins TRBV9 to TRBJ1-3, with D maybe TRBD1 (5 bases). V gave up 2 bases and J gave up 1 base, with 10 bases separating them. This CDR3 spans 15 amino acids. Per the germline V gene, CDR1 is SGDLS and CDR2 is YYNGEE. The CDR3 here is CASSVTGTSGNTIYF. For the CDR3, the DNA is TGTGCCAGCAGCGTGACGGGGACTTCTGGAAACACCATATATTTT.

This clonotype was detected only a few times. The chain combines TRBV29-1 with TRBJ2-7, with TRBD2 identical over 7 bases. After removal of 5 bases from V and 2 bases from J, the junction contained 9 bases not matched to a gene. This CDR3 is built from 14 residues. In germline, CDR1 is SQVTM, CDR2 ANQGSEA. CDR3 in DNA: TGCAGCGTTTCCCCGTCTAGCGGACCCTACGAGCAGTACTTC. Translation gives CSVSPSSGPYEQYF.

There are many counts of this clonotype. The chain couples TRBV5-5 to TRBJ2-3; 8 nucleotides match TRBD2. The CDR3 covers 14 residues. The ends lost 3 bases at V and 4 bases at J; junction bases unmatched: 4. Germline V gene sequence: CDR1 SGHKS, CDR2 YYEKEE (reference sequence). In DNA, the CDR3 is TGTGCCAGCAGCTCGGGGGGGGCCCCAGATACGCAGTATTTT. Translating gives CASSSGGAPDTQYF.

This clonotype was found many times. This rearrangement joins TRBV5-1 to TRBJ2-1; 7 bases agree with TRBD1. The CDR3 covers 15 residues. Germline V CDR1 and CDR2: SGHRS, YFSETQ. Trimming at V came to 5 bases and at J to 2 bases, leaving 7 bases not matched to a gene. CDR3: CASRRTGETYNEQFF. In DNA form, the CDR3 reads TGCGCCAGCAGGCGTACAGGGGAAACCTACAATGAGCAGTTCTTC.

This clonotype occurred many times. CDR3 sequence reads: CAWGQGRPGYTF. For the CDR3, the DNA is TGTGCCTGGGGACAGGGGCGCCCTGGCTACACCTTC. The chain carries TRBV30 and TRBJ1-2, with 9 nucleotides matching TRBD1. J was trimmed by 7 bases and V by 5 bases; bases with no gene match: 5. This CDR3 region has 12 residues. The germline gives CDR1 GTSNPN, CDR2 SVGIG (reference sequence).

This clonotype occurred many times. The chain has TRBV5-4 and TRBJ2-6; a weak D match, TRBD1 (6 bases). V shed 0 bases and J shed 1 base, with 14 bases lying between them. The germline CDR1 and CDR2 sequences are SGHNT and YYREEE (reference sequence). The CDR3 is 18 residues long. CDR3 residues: CASSLGPQGQSGANVLTF. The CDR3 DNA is TGTGCCAGCAGCTTGGGTCCACAGGGCCAATCTGGGGCCAACGTCCTGACTTTC.

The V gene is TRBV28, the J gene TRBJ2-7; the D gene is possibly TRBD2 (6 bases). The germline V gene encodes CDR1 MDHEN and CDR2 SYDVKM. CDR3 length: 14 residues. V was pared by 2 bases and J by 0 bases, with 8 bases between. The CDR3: CASSLGTDSYEQYV. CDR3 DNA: TGTGCCAGCAGTTTAGGGACTGACTCCTACGAGCAGTACGTC.

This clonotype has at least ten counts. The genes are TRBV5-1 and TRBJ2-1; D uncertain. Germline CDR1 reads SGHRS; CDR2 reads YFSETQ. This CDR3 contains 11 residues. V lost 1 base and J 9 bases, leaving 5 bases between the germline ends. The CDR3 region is CASSLKSEQFF. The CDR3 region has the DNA TGCGCCAGCAGCTTGAAGAGTGAGCAGTTCTTC.

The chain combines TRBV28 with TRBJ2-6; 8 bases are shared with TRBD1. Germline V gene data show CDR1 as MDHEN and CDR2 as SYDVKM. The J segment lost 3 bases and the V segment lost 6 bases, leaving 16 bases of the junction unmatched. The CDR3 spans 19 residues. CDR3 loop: CASSRKEQGALSGANVLTF. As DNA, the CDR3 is TGTGCCAGCAGCCGAAAAGAGCAGGGGGCGCTGAGTGGGGCCAACGTCCTGACTTTC.

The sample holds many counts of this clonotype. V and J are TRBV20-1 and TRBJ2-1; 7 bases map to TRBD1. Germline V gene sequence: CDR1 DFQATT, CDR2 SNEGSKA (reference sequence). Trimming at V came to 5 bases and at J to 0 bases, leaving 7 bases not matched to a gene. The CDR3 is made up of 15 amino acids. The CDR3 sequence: CSAPYRGLSYNEQFF. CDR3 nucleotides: TGCAGTGCTCCTTACAGGGGCCTCTCCTACAATGAGCAGTTCTTC.

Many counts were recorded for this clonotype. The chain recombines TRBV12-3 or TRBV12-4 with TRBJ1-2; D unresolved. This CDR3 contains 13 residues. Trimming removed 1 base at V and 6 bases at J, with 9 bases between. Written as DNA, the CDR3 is TGTGCCAGCAGTTTAGGGGGTCGGGATGGCTACACCTTC. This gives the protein CASSLGGRDGYTF.

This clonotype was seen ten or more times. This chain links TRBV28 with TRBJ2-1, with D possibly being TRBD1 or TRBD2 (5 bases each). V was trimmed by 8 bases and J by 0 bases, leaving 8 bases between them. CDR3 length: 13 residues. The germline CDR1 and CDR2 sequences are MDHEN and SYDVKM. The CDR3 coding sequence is TGTGCCAGCGGTGGGACCTCCTACAATGAGCAGTTCTTC. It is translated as CASGGTSYNEQFF.

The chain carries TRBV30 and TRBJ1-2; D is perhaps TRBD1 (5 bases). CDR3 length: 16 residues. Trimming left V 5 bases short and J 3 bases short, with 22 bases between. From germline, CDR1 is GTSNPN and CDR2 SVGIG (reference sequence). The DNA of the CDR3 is TGTGCCTGGGAAGATCGACAGAACTCCTACGACTATGGCTACACCTTC. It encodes CAWEDRQNSYDYGYTF.

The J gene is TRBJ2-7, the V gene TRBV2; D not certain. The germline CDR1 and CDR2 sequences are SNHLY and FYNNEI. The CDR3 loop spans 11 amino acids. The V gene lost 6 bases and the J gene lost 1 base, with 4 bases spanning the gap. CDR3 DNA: TGTGCCAGCAGCATTTCCTACGAGCAGTACGTC. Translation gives CASSISYEQYV.

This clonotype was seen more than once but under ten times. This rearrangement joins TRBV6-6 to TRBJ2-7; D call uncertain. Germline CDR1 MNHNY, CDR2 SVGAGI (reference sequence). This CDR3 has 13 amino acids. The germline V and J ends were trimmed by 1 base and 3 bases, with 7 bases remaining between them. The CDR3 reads CASSYYGHYEQYF. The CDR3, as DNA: TGTGCCAGCAGTTACTACGGGCACTACGAGCAGTACTTC.

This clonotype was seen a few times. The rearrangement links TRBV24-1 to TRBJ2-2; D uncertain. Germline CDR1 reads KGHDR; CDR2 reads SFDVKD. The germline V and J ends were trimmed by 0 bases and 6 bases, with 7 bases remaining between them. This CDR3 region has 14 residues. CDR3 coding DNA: TGTGCCACCAGTGATTTGCGGAGTCCCGGGGAGCTGTTTTTT. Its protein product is CATSDLRSPGELFF.

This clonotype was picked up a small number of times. The CDR3 loop is CASSYGGGVWYF. The CDR3 DNA reads as TGTGCCAGCAGTTACGGCGGGGGCGTTTGGTACTTC. The gene calls are TRBV6-5 and TRBJ2-5; D perhaps matches TRBD2 (7 bases). Germline values: CDR1 MNHEY, CDR2 SVGAGI. V dropped 2 bases and J dropped 13 bases, with 14 bases sitting between them. The CDR3 sequence is 12 residues long.

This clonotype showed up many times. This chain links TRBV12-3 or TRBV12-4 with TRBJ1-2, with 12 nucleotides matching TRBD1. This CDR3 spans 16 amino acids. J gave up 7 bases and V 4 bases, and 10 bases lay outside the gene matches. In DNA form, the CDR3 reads TGTGCCAGCAGTTCCCTACCGGGACAGGGGGCGGGTGGCTACACCTTC. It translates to CASSSLPGQGAGGYTF.

The CDR3 nucleotides read TGCAGTGCTAGAGAATTCCTAGCGGCAAGCTCCTACAATGAGCAGTTCTTC. It translates to CSAREFLAASSYNEQFF. The chain has TRBV20-1 and TRBJ2-1; 7 nucleotides match TRBD2. The CDR3 is made up of 17 amino acids. V was clipped by 0 bases and J by 0 bases; unmatched bases: 8. Germline assignment: CDR1 DFQATT and CDR2 SNEGSKA (reference sequence).

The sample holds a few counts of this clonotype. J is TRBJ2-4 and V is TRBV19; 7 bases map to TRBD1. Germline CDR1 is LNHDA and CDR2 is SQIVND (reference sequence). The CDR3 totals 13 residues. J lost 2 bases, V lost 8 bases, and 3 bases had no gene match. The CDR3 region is CASQQGTKNIQYF. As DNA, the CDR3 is TGTGCCAGTCAACAGGGGACCAAAAACATTCAGTACTTC.

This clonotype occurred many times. CDR3 sequence: CASSLREGEQFF. CDR3 bases: TGTGCCAGCAGCTTAAGGGAGGGTGAGCAGTTCTTC. The gene calls are TRBV7-3 and TRBJ2-1; the match to TRBD2 covers 7 bases. This CDR3 has 12 residues. With V trimmed by 1 base and J by 9 bases, 0 bases remained unmatched. Germline V gene data show CDR1 as SGHTA and CDR2 as FQGTGA. Using reference TRBV7-3 and TRBJ2-1 for the parts outside the CDR3, the full variable domain is GAGVSQTPSNKVTEKGKYVELRCDPISGHTALYWYRQSLGQGPEFLIYFQGTGAADDSGLPNDRFFAVRPEGSVSTLKIQRTERGDSAVYLCASSLREGEQFFGPGTRLTVL.

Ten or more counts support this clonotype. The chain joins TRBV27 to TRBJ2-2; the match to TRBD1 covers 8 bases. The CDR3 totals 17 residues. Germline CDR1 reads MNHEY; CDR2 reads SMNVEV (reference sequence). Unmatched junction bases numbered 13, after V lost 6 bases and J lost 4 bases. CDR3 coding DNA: TGTGCCAGCAGCCTAAGACAGGGGTTCGGAGTCACCGGGGAGCTGTTTTTT. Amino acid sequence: CASSLRQGFGVTGELFF.

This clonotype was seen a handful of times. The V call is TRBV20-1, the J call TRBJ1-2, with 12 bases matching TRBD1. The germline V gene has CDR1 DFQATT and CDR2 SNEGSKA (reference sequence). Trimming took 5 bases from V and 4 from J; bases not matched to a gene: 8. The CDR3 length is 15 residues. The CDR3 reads CSASGTGGLIYGYTF. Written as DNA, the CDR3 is TGCAGTGCTTCCGGGACAGGGGGCTTAATCTATGGCTACACCTTC.

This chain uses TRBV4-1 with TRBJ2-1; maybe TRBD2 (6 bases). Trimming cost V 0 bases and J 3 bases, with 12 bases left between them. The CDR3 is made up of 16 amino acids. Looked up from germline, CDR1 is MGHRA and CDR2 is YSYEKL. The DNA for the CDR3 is TGCGCCAGCAGCCAAGAGTCGGGGGTCCTCTACAATGAGCAGTTCTTC. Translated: CASSQESGVLYNEQFF.

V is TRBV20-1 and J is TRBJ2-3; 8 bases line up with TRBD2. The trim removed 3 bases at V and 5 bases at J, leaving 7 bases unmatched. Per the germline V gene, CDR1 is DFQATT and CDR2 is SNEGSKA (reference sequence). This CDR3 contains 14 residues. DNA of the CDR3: TGCAGTGCTAGTCGGGGGGGGCCTCAAGATACGCAGTATTTT. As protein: CSASRGGPQDTQYF.

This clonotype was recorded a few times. DNA of the CDR3: TGTGCCAGCAGTTCGCCGACAGGGGGGGAAAAACTGTTTTTT. Translation gives CASSSPTGGEKLFF. The rearrangement joins TRBV6-5 to TRBJ1-4; 9 nucleotides line up with TRBD1. The junction had 5 bases not matched to a gene; V was cut back by 4 bases and J by 8 bases. In germline, CDR1 is MNHEY, CDR2 SVGAGI. The CDR3 covers 14 residues.

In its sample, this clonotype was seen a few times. Here the CDR3 reads CASSLAGRPNYEQYF. Written as DNA, the CDR3 is TGCGCCAGCAGCTTGGCCGGACGTCCAAACTACGAGCAGTACTTC. This chain joins TRBV5-1 and TRBJ2-7; D remains ambiguous. CDR1 is SGHRS and CDR2 is YFSETQ in the germline V gene. The CDR3 is 15 amino acids. The ends were cut back, 0 bases at V and 3 bases at J, with 13 bases in the middle. The whole variable domain, filled in from reference TRBV5-1 and TRBJ2-7, reads KAGVTQTPRYLIKTRGQQVTLSCSPISGHRSVSWYQQTPGQGLQFLFEYFSETQRNKGNFPGRFSGRQFSNSRSEMNVSTLELGDSALYLCASSLAGRPNYEQYFGPGTRLTVT.